This entry concerns a single T cell receptor (beta chain). Its antigen is as yet unknown. PCR primers comprised 60 Vbeta and 13 Jbeta primers. The method was immunoSEQ multiplex PCR; TCRdb's version includes in-frame clones alone and lacks a portion of them. The table lists 150,000 to 200,000 clones, approximately 85% of them singletons. These data belong to a study of cytomegalovirus exposure and HLA in healthy donors. General study points: In an earlier analysis, most TCR beta V segments were productive about 87% or about 30% of the time.

From germline, CDR1 is SGHAT and CDR2 FQNNGV. The CDR3 length is 15 residues. V shed 1 base, J shed 5 bases, and the junction held 6 bases outside the gene matches. The sequencing sample was made of PBMCs. The genes are TRBV11-2 and TRBJ2-5; 8 bases are shared with TRBD2. The source of this sequence is a man aged 18 to 29 in good health and CMV-seropositive. The CDR3: CASSLGTGGGETQYF. The CDR3 nucleotides are TGTGCCAGCAGCTTAGGGACGGGGGGGGGTGAGACCCAGTACTTC.